This T cell receptor beta chain is drawn from a study of response to subunit inactivated influenza vaccine. Study results and caveats: It was suggested by the authors that few new T cells are recruited by each seasonal influenza vaccination.

This clonotype was found a few times. What it recognizes is unknown. TCRdb reprocessed the RT-PCR reads with MiXCR, giving one entry per CDR3 protein. The repertoire holds more than 600,000 distinct CDR3 sequences, with around 20% as singletons. CDR3 length equals 14 residues. CDR1 is SGHTA, CDR2 FQGNSA, per germline. The V and J ends lost 3 bases and 6 bases respectively, with 13 bases between them. The source was PBMCs from blood, collected roughly 5 days after vaccination. This chain links TRBV7-2 with TRBJ2-3; D remains ambiguous. The TCR sequence derives from a man aged 45-65 years who received an inactivated influenza vaccine. CDR3 sequence (DNA): TGTGCCAGCAGCTTTAGAGAGTACGGGGATACGCAGTATTTT. Residues: CASSFREYGDTQYF.